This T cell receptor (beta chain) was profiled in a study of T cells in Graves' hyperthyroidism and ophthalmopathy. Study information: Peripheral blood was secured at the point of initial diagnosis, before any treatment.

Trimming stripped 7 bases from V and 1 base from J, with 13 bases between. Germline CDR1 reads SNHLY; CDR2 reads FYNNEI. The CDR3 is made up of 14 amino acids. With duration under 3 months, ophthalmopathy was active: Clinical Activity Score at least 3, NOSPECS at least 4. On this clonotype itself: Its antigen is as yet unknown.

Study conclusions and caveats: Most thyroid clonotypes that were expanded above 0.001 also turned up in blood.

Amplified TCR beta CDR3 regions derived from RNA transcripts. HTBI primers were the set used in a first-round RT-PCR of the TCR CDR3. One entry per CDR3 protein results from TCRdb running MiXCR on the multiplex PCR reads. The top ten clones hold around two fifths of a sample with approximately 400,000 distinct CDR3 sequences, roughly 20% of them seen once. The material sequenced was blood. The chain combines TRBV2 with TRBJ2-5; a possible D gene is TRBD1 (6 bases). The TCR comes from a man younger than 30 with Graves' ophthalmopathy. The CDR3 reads CASTKMDSQETQYF. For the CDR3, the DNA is TGTGCCAGCACAAAAATGGACAGCCAAGAGACCCAGTACTTC. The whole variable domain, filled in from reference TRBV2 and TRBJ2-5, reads EPEVTQTPSHQVTQMGQEVILRCVPISNHLYFYWYRQILGQKVEFLVSFYNNEISEKSEIFDDQFSVERPDGSNFTLKIRSTKLEDSAMYFCASTKMDSQETQYFGPGTRLLVL.